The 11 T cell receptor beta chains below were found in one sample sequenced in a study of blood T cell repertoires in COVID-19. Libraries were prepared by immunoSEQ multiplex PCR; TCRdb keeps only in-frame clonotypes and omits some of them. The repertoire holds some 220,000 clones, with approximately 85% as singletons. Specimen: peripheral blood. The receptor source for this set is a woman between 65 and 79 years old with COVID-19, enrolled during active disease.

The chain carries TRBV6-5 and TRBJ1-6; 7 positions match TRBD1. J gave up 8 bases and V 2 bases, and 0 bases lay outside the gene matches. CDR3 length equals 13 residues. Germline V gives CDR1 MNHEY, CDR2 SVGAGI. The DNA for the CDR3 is TGTGCCAGCAGTTACACAGGGGATTCACCCCTCCACTTT. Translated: CASSYTGDSPLHF.

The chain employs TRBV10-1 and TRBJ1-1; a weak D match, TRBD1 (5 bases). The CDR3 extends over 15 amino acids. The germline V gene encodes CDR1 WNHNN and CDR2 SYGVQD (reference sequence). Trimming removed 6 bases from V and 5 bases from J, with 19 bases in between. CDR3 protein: CASSLRRRAGTEAFF. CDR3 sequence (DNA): TGCGCCAGCAGCTTGAGAAGACGGGCAGGGACTGAAGCTTTCTTT.

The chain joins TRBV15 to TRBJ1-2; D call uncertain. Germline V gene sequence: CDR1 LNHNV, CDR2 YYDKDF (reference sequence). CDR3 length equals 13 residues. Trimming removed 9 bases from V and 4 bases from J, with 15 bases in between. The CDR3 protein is CATSEAGGYGYTF. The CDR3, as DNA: TGTGCCACTTCCGAAGCAGGAGGCTATGGCTACACCTTC.

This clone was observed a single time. CDR3 loop: CASRDRGYEQYF. The CDR3 nucleotides are TGTGCCAGCCGGGACAGGGGTTATGAGCAGTACTTC. The rearrangement uses TRBV5-8 and TRBJ2-7, with 10 bases aligning to TRBD1. From germline, CDR1 is SGHTS and CDR2 YDEGEE. The CDR3 consists of 12 residues. The ends lost 7 bases at V and 7 bases at J; junction bases unmatched: 5. The variable domain in full, completed from reference TRBV5-8 and TRBJ2-7, reads EAGVTQSPTHLIKTRGQQATLRCSPISGHTSVYWYQQALGLGLQFLLWYDEGEERNRGNFPPRFSGRQFPNYSSELNVNALELEDSALYLCASRDRGYEQYFGPGTRLTVT.

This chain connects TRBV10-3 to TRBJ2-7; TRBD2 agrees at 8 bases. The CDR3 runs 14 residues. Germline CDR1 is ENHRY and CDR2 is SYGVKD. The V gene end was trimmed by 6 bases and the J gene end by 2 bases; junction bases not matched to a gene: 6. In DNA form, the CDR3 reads TGTGCCATCAGCGGACTAGCTGCGCCCTACGAGCAGTACTTC. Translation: CAISGLAAPYEQYF.

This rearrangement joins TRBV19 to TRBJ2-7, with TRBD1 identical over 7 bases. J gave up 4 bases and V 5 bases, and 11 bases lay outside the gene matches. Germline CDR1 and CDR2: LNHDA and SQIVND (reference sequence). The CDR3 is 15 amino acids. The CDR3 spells CASSGPRSGGYEQYF. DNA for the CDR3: TGTGCCAGTAGTGGCCCCCGTTCAGGGGGTTACGAGCAGTACTTC.

The DNA of the CDR3 is TGTGCCAGCAGCCAACCGACAGGGGCGTCCCAAGAGACCCAGTACTTC. As protein: CASSQPTGASQETQYF. The V call is TRBV14, the J call TRBJ2-5; 8 nucleotides match TRBD1. The CDR3 is 16 amino acids. Trimming cost V 2 bases and J 1 base; bases outside gene matches: 6. CDR1 is SGHDN and CDR2 is FVKESK in the germline V gene.

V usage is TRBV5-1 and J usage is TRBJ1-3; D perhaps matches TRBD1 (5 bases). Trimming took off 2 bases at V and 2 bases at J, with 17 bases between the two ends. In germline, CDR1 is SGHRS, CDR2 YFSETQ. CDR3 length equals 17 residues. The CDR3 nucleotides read TGCGCCAGCAGCTTTTTGGGCGTTGGGGGGACTGGAAACACCATATATTTT. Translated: CASSFLGVGGTGNTIYF.

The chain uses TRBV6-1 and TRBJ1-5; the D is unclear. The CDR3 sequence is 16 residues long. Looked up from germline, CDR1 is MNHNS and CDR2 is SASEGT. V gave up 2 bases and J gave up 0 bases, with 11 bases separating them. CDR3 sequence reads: CASSESTAYSNQPQHF. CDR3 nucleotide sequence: TGTGCCAGCAGTGAATCAACAGCATATAGCAATCAGCCCCAGCATTTT.

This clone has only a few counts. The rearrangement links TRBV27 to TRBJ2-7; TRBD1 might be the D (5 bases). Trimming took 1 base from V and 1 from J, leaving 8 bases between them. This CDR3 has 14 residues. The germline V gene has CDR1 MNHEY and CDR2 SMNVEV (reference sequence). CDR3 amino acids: CASSLFPGSYEQYF. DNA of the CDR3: TGTGCCAGCAGTTTATTTCCAGGGTCCTACGAGCAGTACTTC.

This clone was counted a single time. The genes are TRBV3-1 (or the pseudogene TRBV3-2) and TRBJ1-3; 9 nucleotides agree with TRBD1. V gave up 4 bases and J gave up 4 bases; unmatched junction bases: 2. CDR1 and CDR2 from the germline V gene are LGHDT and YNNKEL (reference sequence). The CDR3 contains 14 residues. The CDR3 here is CASSPGTGGNTIYF. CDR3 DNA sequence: TGTGCCAGCAGCCCCGGGACAGGGGGAAACACCATATATTTT.